The TCR beta chain under discussion was sequenced for a study of T-cell reconstitution after alpha-beta-depleted transplantation in children listed by TCRdb under 2016. Background for the entire study: T-cell immune reconstitution after TCRalphabeta/CD19-depleted allogeneic hematopoietic cell transplantation in children was quantitatively tracked in the study by means of TCR repertoire profiling.

Based on the germline V gene (reference sequence), the CDR1 and CDR2 sequences are DFQATT and SNEGSKA. The CDR3 spans 15 residues, from the cysteine through the phenylalanine. Only CDR3 DNA remains: 45 bases, in frame from the first base. The receptor library was made with PCR. Instrument used: Illumina HiSeq 2500. TCR libraries were prepared with molecular barcoding, using unique molecular identifiers to normalize TCRbeta repertoire quantification. The public reads were quality trimmed at Q25 with fastp and then assembled into clones with MiXCR by TCRdb, keeping productive beta chains. Rows matching on CDR3 protein sequence are summarized as one entry with the most common DNA and genes. The sample records about 150,000 distinct CDR3 sequences, roughly 9% of which are singletons. The top ten clones comprise approximately 18% of the sample. The sample's treatment or condition label is to be understood as: allogeneic hematopoietic cell transplantation with graft depleted of TCRalphabeta T cells and CD19 B cells. The transplant recipients were children given TCRalphabeta/CD19-depleted allogeneic hematopoietic cell grafts.

This clonotype was recorded once. Its specific antigen is unknown. This may come from a read error, since a much larger clone is one base off. Broad study findings and their caveats: In some patients, the high TCRbeta diversity seen at day 60 was put down to recipient T cells and intrathymic progenitors that had survived conditioning. Over the following months the frequencies of hyperexpanded clones went down, and after one year T-cell counts and TCRbeta diversity were mostly credited to newly produced T cells. The apparently early recovery of alphabetaT-cell counts about two months after transplant reportedly depended on only several hundred rapidly expanded clones that came from non-depleted graft cells.

The TCR was taken from a female patient between 2 and 15 years old who had a stem cell transplant for congenital amegakaryocytic thrombocytopenia, so the T cells may come from the graft donor. Recombination connected TRBV20-1 to TRBJ2-7; the D segment could be TRBD1, given 6 matching bases. The sample was PBMCs, mostly from graft donor cells, taken 180 days after TCRalphabeta/CD19-depleted stem cell transplant. The DNA is as follows: TGCAGTGCTAGAGATCCCAGGGGTCCTACCTACGACCAGTACTTC. Its coded protein is CSARDPRGPTYDQYF.